Listed here is a single T cell receptor beta chain. The antigen it recognizes is unknown. Base qualities are missing; no much larger clone stands one base away. TCRbeta CDR3 regions were amplified from genomic DNA by means of the immunoSEQ Assay, a bias-controlled multiplex PCR. Concerning the study's data processing: Within the assay, amplification of reference gene primers was used to estimate how many nucleated cells each sample contained. To quantify the absolute abundance of each unique TCRbeta CDR3 rearrangement, sequence reads were collapsed and filtered. For each sample, productive Simpson clonality was calculated by taking the square root of Simpson's diversity index across productive rearrangements. TCRdb re-hosts the immuneACCESS table, in-frame sequences only. Its copies lack some clones; in the studies checked, an unresolved V gene accounts for under half of them, and the cause for the rest is not known. V and J calls and clone size follow that table, whereas D and trimming were derived from the DNA. This sample lists hundreds of thousands of clones; 88% were detected once. The ten biggest clones cover roughly 9.1% of the sample.

This entry is derived from a study of blood T cell repertoires in COVID-19 (TCRdb year 2020). Notes on the research overall: Samples from collaborators originated in the United States, Italy and Spain and spanned both the acute and convalescent phases of COVID-19. The repertoires were made available in a free public database intended to serve as a resource for research on the immune response to SARS-CoV-2. The prospective study material was composed of cDNA or gDNA derived from T cells, B-cell-depleted T cells, or PBMCs. Nearly every sample came with metadata listing a de-identified subject ID, COVID-19 status, age in years and sex. Deeply sampled blood TCRbeta repertoires from subjects exposed to, actively infected with, or recovered from COVID-19 were included in the dataset. Where HLA class I and class II types were available, the types were taken from metadata supplied by the sample provider, not from assay-based typing. Samples came from the ongoing ImmuneRACE study (first 160 participants) plus 1,254 subjects from 6 global collaborators.

Overall study outcomes, separate from this receptor: The quantity of clinical and demographic metadata differed by source and by participant and was supplied without curation.

CDR1 and CDR2, looked up from the germline V gene (reference sequence), are LNHDA and SQIVND. At the junction V is shortened by 3 bases and J by 0 bases, with 18 bases in between. From the cysteine up to the phenylalanine, the CDR3 has a length of 19 residues. Only CDR3 DNA is held: 57 bases, read in frame from base 1. Whole blood was collected in K2EDTA tubes by collaborating institutions according to the institutions' own protocols. For TCRbeta analysis, collaborator samples were shipped as frozen whole blood, as isolated PBMCs, or as DNA extracted from either sample type. The V gene is TRBV19 and the J gene is TRBJ1-6, with the D gene too uncertain to name. The TCR originated in a man between 18 and 29 years old with active or convalescent COVID-19. Sequencing was performed on peripheral blood. The CDR3 reads as follows: CASSIPPTGLSSYNSPLHF. The sequenced DNA is TGTGCCAGTAGTATTCCCCCCACCGGACTAAGCTCCTATAATTCACCCCTCCACTTT.